Detailed here is one T cell receptor beta chain. Sequencing was performed with immunoSEQ multiplex PCR; in TCRdb, only in-frame clones are kept and a portion is missing. In the table there are approximately 66,000 clones, approximately 86% of which are singletons. This specimen belongs to a study of OX40 agonist ivuxolimab in advanced cancers. Germline CDR1 reads SQVTM; CDR2 reads ANQGSEA. The CDR3 spans 14 residues. The trim removed 7 bases at V and 3 bases at J, leaving 12 bases unmatched. V gene TRBV29-1 combines with J gene TRBJ2-7; TRBD2 agrees at 7 bases. The material sequenced was CD4+ or CD8+ T cells sorted from blood, taken in a trial of the OX40 agonist ivuxolimab. The TCR comes from an adult with an advanced solid tumor such as melanoma, head and neck, liver or kidney cancer. CDR3 coding DNA: TGCAGCGCTGCTCCGGGACTATTAAGCTACGAGCAGTACTTC. This encodes CSAAPGLLSYEQYF.